What follows are 12 T cell receptor beta chains derived from one specimen sequenced in a study of blood T cell repertoires in COVID-19. TCRdb's table, derived via immunoSEQ multiplex PCR, lists solely in-frame clones and lacks some. This sample yields 200,000 to 250,000 clones, of which about four fifths are seen a single time; about 1.3% belongs to the top ten. The sample consisted of PBMCs or T cells enriched from blood (not recorded which). Receptors were obtained from a middle-aged woman with acute COVID-19.

The chain employs TRBV6-2 or TRBV6-3 and TRBJ2-1; TRBD2 aligns across 12 bases. The length of the CDR3 is 18 residues. V lost 6 bases to trimming and J lost 4 bases; unmatched junction nucleotides: 13. CDR1 MNHEY and CDR2 SVGEGT come from the germline V gene. The CDR3 nucleotides read TGTGCCAGCAGCCCTAATATTAGGACTAGCGGGGTATACAATGAGCAGTTCTTC. Translated, it gives CASSPNIRTSGVYNEQFF.

The V call is TRBV7-2, the J call TRBJ2-1; 10 bases fit TRBD2. This CDR3 spans 15 amino acids. The V gene's germline CDR1 is SGHTA and CDR2 FQGNSA. V shed 3 bases, J shed 3 bases, and the junction held 2 bases outside the gene matches. The DNA of the CDR3 is TGTGCCAGCAGCTTGAGCGGGGGGGGCTACAATGAGCAGTTCTTC. It is translated as CASSLSGGGYNEQFF.

V usage is TRBV30 and J usage is TRBJ1-1, with D perhaps TRBD1 (6 bases). V was shortened by 1 base and J by 12 bases, with 18 bases between the two germline ends. CDR3 length: 13 amino acids. CDR1 and CDR2 from the germline V gene are GTSNPN and SVGIG (reference sequence). CDR3 protein: CAWSAGHLDISFF. DNA for the CDR3: TGTGCCTGGAGTGCGGGACACCTTGATATTTCTTTCTTT.

V usage is TRBV11-2 and J usage is TRBJ2-7; no clear D gene. Germline CDR1 and CDR2: SGHAT and FQNNGV. The CDR3 is 14 amino acids. V was shortened by 5 bases and J by 1 base, with 12 bases between the two germline ends. CDR3 in amino acids: CASSARLHSYEQYF. In DNA, the CDR3 is TGTGCCAGCAGCGCGAGACTGCATTCCTACGAGCAGTACTTC.

This clone appeared a few times. This rearrangement joins TRBV24-1 to TRBJ2-5, with 7 nucleotides matching TRBD1. V was clipped by 3 bases and J by 5 bases; unmatched bases: 5. Per the germline V gene, CDR1 is KGHDR and CDR2 is SFDVKD. The CDR3 runs to 14 residues. The CDR3 sequence is CATSDGQVGETQYF. CDR3 in DNA: TGTGCCACCAGTGATGGACAGGTAGGGGAGACCCAGTACTTC.

The V call is TRBV9, the J call TRBJ2-1; weak D call: TRBD2 (6 bases). V gave up 4 bases and J gave up 3 bases, with 20 bases separating them. From germline, CDR1 is SGDLS and CDR2 YYNGEE. The length of the CDR3 is 17 residues. In DNA, the CDR3 is TGTGCCAGCAGCCCAGTAGGAAAGGCTAGCGACTACAATGAGCAGTTCTTC. This sequence encodes CASSPVGKASDYNEQFF.

The rearrangement uses TRBV5-1 and TRBJ1-1; TRBD1 agrees at 9 bases. The V gene's germline CDR1 is SGHRS and CDR2 YFSETQ. V shed 4 bases, J shed 3 bases, and the junction held 4 bases outside the gene matches. This CDR3 region has 14 residues. As DNA, the CDR3 is TGCGCCAGCAGCATGGGACAGGGCTACACTGAAGCTTTCTTT. Protein product: CASSMGQGYTEAFF.

This clone was seen at least ten times. This rearrangement joins TRBV7-2 to TRBJ1-4; the D gene is possibly TRBD1 (5 bases). V was shortened by 1 base and J by 5 bases, with 14 bases between the two germline ends. Per the germline V gene, CDR1 is SGHTA and CDR2 is FQGNSA. The CDR3 totals 16 residues. Here the CDR3 DNA reads TGTGCCAGCAGCTTAGGGGCCGGGGGAAAAAATGAAAAACTGTTTTTT. Its protein product is CASSLGAGGKNEKLFF.

The chain carries TRBV21-1 and TRBJ2-7; the DNA was not used to check the table's D call, TRBD1. TRBV21-1 has pseudogene status. The CDR3 totals 13 residues. CDR3 nucleotides: TGTGCCAGCAGCAAGGCAGGGGCTTACGAGCAGTACTTC. Its translation is CASSKAGAYEQYF.

V usage is TRBV24-1 and J usage is TRBJ2-7; TRBD2 might be the D (7 bases). The CDR3 is 15 residues long. Germline CDR1 and CDR2: KGHDR and SFDVKD. The V and J ends lost 3 bases and 7 bases respectively, with 18 bases between them. CDR3 protein: CATSDGGAPEGEQYF. DNA of the CDR3: TGTGCCACCAGTGATGGGGGGGCGCCGGAAGGGGAGCAGTACTTC.

This clone showed up just a few times. This chain uses TRBV10-2 with TRBJ2-1; 8 bases are a match to TRBD2. The CDR3 has 15 residues. V trimming: 4 bases; J trimming: 6 bases; junction bases outside the gene matches: 8. Germline values: CDR1 WSHSY, CDR2 SAAADI. The CDR3 bases are TGCGCCAGCAGTGTTTGGCTAGCGGGTATCAATGAGCAGTTCTTC. Translation gives CASSVWLAGINEQFF.

This clone was seen a single time. The chain uses TRBV19 and TRBJ1-2, with 8 bases aligning to TRBD1. This CDR3 contains 16 residues. With V trimmed by 0 bases and J by 8 bases, 11 bases remained unmatched. CDR1 and CDR2 from the germline V gene are LNHDA and SQIVND (reference sequence). The CDR3 loop is CASSIEAGGYVGGYTF. DNA of the CDR3: TGTGCCAGTAGTATAGAAGCAGGGGGCTACGTGGGAGGCTACACCTTC.